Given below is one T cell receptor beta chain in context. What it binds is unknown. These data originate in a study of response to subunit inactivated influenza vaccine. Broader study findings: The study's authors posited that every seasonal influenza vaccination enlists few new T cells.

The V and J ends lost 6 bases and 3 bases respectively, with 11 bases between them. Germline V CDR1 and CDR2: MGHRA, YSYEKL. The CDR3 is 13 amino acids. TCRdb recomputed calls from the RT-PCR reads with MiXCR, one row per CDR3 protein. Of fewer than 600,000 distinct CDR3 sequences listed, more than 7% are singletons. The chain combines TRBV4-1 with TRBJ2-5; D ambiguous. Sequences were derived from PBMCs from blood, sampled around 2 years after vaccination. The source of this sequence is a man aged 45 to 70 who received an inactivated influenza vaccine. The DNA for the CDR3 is TGCGCCAGCAGAAGATCGTGGGAAGAGACCCAGTACTTC. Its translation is CASRRSWEETQYF.